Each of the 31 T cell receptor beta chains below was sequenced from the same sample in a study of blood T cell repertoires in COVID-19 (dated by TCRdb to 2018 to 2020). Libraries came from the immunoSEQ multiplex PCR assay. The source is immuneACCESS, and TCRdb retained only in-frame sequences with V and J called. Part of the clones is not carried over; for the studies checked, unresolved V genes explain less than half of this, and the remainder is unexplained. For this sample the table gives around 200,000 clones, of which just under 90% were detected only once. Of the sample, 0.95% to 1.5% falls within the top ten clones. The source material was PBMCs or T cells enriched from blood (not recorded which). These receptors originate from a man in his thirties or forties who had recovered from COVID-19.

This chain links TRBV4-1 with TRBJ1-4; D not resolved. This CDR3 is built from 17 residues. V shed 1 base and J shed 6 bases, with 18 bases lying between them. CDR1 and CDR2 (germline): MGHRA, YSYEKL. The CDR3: CASSQVGQARRDEKLFF. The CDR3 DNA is TGCGCCAGCAGCCAAGTTGGGCAGGCCCGGAGGGATGAAAAACTGTTTTTT.

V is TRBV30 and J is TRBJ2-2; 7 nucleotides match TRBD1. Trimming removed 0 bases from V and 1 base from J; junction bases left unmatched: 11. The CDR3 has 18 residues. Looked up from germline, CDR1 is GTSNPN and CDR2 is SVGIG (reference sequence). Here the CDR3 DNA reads TGTGCCTGGAGTGTACGATTATGGGACAGCCGGAACACCGGGGAGCTGTTTTTT. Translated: CAWSVRLWDSRNTGELFF.

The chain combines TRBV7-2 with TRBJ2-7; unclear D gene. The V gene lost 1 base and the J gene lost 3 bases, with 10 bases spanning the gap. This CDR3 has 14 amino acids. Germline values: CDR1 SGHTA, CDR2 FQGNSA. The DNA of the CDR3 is TGTGCCAGCAGCTTAGAGCTGGGCAACTACGAGCAGTACTTC. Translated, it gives CASSLELGNYEQYF. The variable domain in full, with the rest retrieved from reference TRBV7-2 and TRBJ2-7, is GAGVSQSPSNKVTEKGKDVELRCDPISGHTALYWYRQSLGQGLEFLIYFQGNSAPDKSGLPSDRFSAERTGGSVSTLTIQRTQQEDSAVYLCASSLELGNYEQYFGPGTRLTVT.

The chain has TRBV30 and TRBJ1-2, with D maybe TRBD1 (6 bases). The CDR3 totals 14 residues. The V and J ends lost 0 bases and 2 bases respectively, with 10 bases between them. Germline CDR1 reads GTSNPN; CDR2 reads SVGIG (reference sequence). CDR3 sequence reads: CAWSVGQGNYGYTF. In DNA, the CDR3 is TGTGCCTGGAGTGTGGGGCAGGGGAACTATGGCTACACCTTC.

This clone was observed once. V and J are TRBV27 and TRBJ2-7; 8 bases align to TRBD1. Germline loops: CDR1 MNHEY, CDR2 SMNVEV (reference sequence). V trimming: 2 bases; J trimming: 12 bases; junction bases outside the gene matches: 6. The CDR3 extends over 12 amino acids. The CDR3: CASSLPGGSRYF. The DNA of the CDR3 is TGTGCCAGCAGTTTACCAGGGGGCAGCAGGTACTTC.

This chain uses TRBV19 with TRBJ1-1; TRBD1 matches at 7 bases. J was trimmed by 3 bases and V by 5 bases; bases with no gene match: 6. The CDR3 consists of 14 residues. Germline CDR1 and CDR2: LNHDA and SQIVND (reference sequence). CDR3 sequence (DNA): TGTGCCAGTAGTGTTGACAGGGACGACACTGAAGCTTTCTTT. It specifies CASSVDRDDTEAFF. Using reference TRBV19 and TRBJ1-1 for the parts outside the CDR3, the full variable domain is DGGITQSPKYLFRKEGQNVTLSCEQNLNHDAMYWYRQDPGQGLRLIYYSQIVNDFQKGDIAEGYSVSREKKESFPLTVTSAQKNPTAFYLCASSVDRDDTEAFFGQGTRLTVV.

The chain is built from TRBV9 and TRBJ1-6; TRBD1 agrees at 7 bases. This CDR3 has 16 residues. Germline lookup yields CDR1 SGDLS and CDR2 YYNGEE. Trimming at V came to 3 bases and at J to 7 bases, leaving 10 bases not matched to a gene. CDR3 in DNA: TGTGCCAGCAGCGGAACGGACAGGAAGGGCAATTCACCCCTCCACTTT. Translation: CASSGTDRKGNSPLHF.

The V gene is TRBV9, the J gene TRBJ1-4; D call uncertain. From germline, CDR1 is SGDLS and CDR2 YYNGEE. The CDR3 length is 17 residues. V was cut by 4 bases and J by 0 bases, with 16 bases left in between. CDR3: CASSLSRGGSTNEKLFF. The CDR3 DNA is TGTGCCAGCAGCCTATCCCGCGGCGGATCAACTAATGAAAAACTGTTTTTT.

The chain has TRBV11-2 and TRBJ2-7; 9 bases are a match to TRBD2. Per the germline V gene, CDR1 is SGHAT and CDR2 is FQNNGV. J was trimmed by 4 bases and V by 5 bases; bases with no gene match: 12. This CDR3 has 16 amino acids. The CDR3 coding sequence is TGTGCCAGCAGCGCCAATAGCGGGAGTTCTAAGTACGAGCAGTACTTC. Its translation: CASSANSGSSKYEQYF.

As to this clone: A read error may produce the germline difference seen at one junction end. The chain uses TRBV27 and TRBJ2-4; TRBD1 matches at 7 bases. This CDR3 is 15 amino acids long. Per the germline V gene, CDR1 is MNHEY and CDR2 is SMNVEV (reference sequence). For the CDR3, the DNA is TGTGCCAGCAGTTTCCCCGGGACAGCCCAAAACATTCAGTACTTC. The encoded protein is CASSFPGTAQNIQYF.

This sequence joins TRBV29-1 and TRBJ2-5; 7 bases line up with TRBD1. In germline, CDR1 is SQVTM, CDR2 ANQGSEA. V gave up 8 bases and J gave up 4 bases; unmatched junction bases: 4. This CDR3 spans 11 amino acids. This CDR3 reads CSTRQGETQYF. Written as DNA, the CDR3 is TGCAGCACCCGACAGGGAGAGACCCAGTACTTC.

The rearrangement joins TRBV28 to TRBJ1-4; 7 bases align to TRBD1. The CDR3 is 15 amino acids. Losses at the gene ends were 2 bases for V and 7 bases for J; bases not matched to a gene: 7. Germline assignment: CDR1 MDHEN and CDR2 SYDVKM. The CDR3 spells CASSLKGALVEKLFF. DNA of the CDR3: TGTGCCAGCAGTTTAAAGGGGGCGCTGGTTGAAAAACTGTTTTTT. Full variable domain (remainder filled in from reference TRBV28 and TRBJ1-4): DVKVTQSSRYLVKRTGEKVFLECVQDMDHENMFWYRQDPGLGLRLIYFSYDVKMKEKGDIPEGYSVSREKKERFSLILESASTNQTSMYLCASSLKGALVEKLFFGSGTQLSVL.

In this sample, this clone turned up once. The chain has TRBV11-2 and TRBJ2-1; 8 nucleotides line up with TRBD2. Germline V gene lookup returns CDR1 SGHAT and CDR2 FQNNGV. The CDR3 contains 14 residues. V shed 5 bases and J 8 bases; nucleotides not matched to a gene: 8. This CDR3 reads CASSQLPGLDEQFF. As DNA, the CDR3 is TGTGCCAGCAGCCAGCTACCGGGACTAGATGAGCAGTTCTTC. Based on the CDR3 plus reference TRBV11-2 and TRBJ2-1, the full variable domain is EAGVAQSPRYKIIEKRQSVAFWCNPISGHATLYWYQQILGQGPKLLIQFQNNGVVDDSQLPKDRFSAERLKGVDSTLKIQPAKLEDSAVYLCASSQLPGLDEQFFGPGTRLTVL.

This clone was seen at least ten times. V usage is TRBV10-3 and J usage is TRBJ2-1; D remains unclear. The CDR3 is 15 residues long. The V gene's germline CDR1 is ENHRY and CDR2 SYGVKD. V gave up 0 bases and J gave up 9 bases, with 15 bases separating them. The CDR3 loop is CAISESSYPFGEQFF. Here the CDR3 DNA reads TGTGCCATCAGTGAGTCGAGTTACCCTTTCGGTGAGCAGTTCTTC.

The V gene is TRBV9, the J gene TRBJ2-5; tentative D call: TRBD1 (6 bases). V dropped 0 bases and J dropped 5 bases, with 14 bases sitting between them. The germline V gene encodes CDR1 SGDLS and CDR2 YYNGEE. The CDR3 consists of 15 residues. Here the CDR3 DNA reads TGTGCCAGCAGCGTAGCGCCACAGGGCTGGGAGACCCAGTACTTC. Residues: CASSVAPQGWETQYF.

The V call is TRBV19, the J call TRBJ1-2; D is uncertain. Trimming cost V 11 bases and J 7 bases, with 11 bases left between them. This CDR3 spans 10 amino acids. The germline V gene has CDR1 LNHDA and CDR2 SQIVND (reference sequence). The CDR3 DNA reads TGTGCCGCCCGAGGGTCTGGCTACACCTTC. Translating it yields CAARGSGYTF.

The CDR3 reads CASSPGQTNEKLFF. The DNA of the CDR3 is TGTGCCAGCAGCCCCGGACAGACTAATGAAAAACTGTTTTTT. The genes are TRBV2 and TRBJ1-4, with D possibly being TRBD1 (6 bases). Germline V gives CDR1 SNHLY, CDR2 FYNNEI. V was clipped by 6 bases and J by 2 bases, with 10 bases between them. The CDR3 sequence is 14 residues long.

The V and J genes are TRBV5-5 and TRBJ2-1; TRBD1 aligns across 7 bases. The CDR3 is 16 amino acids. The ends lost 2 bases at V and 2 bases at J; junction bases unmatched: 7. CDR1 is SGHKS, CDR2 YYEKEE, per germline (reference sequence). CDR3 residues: CASSFTGQGAYNEQFF. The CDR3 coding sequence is TGTGCCAGCAGCTTTACGGGGCAGGGGGCCTACAATGAGCAGTTCTTC.

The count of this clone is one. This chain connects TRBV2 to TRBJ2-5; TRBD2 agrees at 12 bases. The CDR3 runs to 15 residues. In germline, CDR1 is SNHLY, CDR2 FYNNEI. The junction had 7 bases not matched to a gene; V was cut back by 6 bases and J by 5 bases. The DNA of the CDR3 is TGTGCCAGCAGAAAGACTAGCGGGAGTGGCGAGACCCAGTACTTC. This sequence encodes CASRKTSGSGETQYF. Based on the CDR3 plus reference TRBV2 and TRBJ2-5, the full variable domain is EPEVTQTPSHQVTQMGQEVILRCVPISNHLYFYWYRQILGQKVEFLVSFYNNEISEKSEIFDDQFSVERPDGSNFTLKIRSTKLEDSAMYFCASRKTSGSGETQYFGPGTRLLVL.

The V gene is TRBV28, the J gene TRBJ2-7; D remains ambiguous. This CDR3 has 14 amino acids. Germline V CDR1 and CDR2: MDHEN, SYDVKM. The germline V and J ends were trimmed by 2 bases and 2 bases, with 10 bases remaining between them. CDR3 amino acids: CASSLIYRPYEQYF. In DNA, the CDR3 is TGTGCCAGCAGTTTAATTTACAGACCCTACGAGCAGTACTTC.

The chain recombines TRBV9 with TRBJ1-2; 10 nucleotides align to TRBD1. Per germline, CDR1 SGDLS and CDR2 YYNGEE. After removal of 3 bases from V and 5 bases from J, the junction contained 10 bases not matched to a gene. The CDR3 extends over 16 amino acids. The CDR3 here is CASSETQTGGGYGYTF. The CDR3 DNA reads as TGTGCCAGCAGCGAAACCCAGACAGGGGGCGGGTATGGCTACACCTTC.

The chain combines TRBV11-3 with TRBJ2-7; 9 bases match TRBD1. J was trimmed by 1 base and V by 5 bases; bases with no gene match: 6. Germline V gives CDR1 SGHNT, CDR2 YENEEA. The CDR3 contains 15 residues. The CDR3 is CASSRGQGQSYEQYF. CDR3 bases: TGTGCCAGCAGCCGCGGACAGGGGCAATCCTACGAGCAGTACTTC.

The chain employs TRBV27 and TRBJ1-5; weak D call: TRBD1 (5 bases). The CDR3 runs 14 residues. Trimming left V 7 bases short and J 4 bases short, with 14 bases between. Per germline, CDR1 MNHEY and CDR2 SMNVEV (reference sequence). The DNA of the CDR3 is TGTGCCAGCACTGCCCTTGGGGGGAATCAGCCCCAGCATTTT. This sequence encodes CASTALGGNQPQHF.

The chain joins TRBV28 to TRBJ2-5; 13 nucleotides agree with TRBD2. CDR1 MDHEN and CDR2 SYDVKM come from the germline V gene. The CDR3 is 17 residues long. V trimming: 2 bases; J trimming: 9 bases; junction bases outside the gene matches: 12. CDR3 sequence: CASSLGSGLAGYTSQYF. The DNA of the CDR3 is TGTGCCAGCAGTTTAGGCTCGGGACTAGCGGGATATACGTCCCAGTACTTC.

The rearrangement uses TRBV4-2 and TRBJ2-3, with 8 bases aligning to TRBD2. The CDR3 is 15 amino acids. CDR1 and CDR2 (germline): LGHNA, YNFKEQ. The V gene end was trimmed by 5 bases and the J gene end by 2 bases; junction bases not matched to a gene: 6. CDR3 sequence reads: CASSARGGPTDTQYF. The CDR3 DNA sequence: TGTGCCAGCAGCGCCCGGGGGGGCCCCACAGATACGCAGTATTTT.

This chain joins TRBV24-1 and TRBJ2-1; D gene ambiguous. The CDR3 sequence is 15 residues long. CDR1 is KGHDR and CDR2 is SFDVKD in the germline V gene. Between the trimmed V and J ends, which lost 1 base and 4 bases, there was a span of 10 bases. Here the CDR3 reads CATSDLGSRYNEQFF. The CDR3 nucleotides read TGTGCCACCAGTGATTTAGGTAGCAGATACAATGAGCAGTTCTTC.

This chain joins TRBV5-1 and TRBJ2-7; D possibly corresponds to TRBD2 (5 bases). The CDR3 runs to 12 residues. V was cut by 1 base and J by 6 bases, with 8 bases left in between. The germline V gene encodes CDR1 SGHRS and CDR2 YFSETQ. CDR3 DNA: TGCGCCAGCAGCTTGAGCGGAAGCGAGCAGTACTTC. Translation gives CASSLSGSEQYF.

CDR3 region: CASSLAGQGTYEQYF. The CDR3 bases are TGTGCCAGCTCCCTTGCGGGACAGGGGACCTACGAGCAGTACTTC. The J gene is TRBJ2-7, the V gene TRBV5-5, with 10 bases identical to TRBD1. The V gene end was trimmed by 7 bases and the J gene end by 2 bases; junction bases not matched to a gene: 9. CDR1 is SGHKS, CDR2 YYEKEE, per germline (reference sequence). This CDR3 contains 15 residues.

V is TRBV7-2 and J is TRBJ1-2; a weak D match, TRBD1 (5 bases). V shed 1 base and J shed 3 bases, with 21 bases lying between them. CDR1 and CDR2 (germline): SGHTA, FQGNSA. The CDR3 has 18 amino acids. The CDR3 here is CASSLGTMVTGDHYGYTF. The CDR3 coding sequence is TGTGCCAGCAGCTTAGGGACAATGGTAACAGGCGACCACTATGGCTACACCTTC.

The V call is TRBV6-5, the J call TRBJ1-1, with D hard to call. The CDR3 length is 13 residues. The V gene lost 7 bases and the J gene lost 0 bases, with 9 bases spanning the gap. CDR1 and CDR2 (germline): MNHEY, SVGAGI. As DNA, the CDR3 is TGTGCCAGCAACCGACTTGTGAACACTGAAGCTTTCTTT. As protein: CASNRLVNTEAFF.

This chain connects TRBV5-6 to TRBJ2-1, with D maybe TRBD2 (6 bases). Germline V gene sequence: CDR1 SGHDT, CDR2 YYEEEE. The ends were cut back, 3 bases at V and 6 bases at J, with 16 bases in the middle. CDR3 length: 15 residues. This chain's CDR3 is CASSSRLDPGNEQFF. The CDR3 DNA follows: TGTGCCAGCAGCTCTCGACTAGACCCAGGCAATGAGCAGTTCTTC.